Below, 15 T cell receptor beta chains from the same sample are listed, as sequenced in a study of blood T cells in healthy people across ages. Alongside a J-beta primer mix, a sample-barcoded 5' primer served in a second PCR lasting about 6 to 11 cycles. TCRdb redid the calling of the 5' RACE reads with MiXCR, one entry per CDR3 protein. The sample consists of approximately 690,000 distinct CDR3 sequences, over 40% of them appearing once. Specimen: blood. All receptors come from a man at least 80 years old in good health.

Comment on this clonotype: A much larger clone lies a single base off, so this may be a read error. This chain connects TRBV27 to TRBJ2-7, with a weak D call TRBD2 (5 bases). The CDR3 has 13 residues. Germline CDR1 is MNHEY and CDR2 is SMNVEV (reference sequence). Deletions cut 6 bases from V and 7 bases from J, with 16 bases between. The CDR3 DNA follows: TGTGCCAGCAGCGGAGAGCCCCCGGGGGAGCAGTACTTC. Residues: CASSGEPPGEQYF.

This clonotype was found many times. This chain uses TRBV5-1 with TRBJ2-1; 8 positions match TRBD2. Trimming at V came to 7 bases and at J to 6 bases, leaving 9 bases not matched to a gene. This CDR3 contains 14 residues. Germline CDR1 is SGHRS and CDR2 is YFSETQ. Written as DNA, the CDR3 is TGCGCCAGCTATAAAACGGGGGGGGCCAATGAGCAGTTCTTC. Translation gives CASYKTGGANEQFF. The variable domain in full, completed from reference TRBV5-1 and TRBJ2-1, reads KAGVTQTPRYLIKTRGQQVTLSCSPISGHRSVSWYQQTPGQGLQFLFEYFSETQRNKGNFPGRFSGRQFSNSRSEMNVSTLELGDSALYLCASYKTGGANEQFFGPGTRLTVL.

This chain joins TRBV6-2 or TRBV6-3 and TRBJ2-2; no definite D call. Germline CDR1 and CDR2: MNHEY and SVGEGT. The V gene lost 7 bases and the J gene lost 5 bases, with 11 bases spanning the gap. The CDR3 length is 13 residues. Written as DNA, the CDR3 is TGTGCCAGCAAGCGCAACCCTACCGGGGAGCTGTTTTTT. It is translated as CASKRNPTGELFF.

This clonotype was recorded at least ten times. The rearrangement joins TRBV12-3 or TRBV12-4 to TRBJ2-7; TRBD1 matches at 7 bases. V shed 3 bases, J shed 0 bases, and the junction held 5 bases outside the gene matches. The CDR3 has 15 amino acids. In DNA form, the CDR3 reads TGTGCCAGCAGTTTCCCGGACAGGAGCTCCTACGAGCAGTACTTC. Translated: CASSFPDRSSYEQYF.

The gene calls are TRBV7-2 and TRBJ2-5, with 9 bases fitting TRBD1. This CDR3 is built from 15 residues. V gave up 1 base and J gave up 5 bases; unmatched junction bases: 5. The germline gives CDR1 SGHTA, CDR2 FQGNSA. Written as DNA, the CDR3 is TGTGCCAGCAGCTTAGTGGGGACAGGGCTGGAGACCCAGTACTTC. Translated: CASSLVGTGLETQYF.

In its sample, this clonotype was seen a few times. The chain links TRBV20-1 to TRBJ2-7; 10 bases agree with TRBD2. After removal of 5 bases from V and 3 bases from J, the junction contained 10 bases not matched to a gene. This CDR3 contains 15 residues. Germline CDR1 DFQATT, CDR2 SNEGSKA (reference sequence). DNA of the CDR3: TGCAGTGCTCGCCGTCTAGCGGGAGACTACTACGAGCAGTACTTC. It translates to CSARRLAGDYYEQYF.

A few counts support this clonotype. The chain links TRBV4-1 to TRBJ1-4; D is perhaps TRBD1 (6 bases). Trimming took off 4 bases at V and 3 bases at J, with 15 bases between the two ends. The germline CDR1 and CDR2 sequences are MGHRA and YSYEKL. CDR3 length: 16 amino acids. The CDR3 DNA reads TGCGCCAGCAGCCTCCGCCGGGGGGCCTCTAATGAAAAACTGTTTTTT. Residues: CASSLRRGASNEKLFF.

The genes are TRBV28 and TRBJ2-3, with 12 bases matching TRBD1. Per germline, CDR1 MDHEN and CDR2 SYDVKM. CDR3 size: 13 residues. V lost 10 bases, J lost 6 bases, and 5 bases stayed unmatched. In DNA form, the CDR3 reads TGTGCCACCCGGGACAGGGGGCTGGATACGCAGTATTTT. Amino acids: CATRDRGLDTQYF.

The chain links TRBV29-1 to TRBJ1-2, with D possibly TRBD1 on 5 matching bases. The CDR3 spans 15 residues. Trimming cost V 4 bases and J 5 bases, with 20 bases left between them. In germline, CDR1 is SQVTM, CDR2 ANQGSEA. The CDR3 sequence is CSVGGGTERRYGYTF. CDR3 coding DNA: TGCAGCGTTGGGGGGGGGACCGAAAGGAGGTATGGCTACACCTTC. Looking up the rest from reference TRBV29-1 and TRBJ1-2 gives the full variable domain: SAVISQKPSRDICQRGTSLTIQCQVDSQVTMMFWYRQQPGQSLTLIATANQGSEATYESGFVIDKFPISRPNLTFSTLTVSNMSPEDSSIYLCSVGGGTERRYGYTFGSGTRLTVV.

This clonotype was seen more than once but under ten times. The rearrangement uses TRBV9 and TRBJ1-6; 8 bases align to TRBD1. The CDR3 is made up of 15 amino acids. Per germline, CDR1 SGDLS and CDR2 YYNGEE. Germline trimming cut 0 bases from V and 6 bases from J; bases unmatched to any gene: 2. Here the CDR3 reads CASSVGDRGNSPLHF. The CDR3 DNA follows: TGTGCCAGCAGCGTAGGTGACAGGGGTAATTCACCCCTCCACTTT.

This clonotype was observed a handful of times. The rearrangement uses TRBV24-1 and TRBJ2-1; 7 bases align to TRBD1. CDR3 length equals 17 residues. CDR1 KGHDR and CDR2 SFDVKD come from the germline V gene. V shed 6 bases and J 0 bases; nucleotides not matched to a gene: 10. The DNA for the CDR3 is TGTGCCACCAGTTCGGCAGGGGGTAGGGACTCCTACAATGAGCAGTTCTTC. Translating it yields CATSSAGGRDSYNEQFF.

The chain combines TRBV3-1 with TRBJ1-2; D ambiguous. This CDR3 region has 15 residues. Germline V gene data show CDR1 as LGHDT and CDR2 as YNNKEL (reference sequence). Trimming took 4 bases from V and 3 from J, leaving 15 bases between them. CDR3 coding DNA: TGTGCCAGCAGCCCACGACGGGTGGGTGACTATGGCTACACCTTC. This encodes CASSPRRVGDYGYTF.

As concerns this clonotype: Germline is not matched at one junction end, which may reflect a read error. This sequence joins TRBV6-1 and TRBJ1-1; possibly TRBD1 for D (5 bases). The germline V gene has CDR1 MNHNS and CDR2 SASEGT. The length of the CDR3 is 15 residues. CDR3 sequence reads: CASSGDGTRNTEAFF. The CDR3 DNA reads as TGTGCCAGCAGTGGGGACGGGACTCGGAACACTGAGGCTTTCTTT.

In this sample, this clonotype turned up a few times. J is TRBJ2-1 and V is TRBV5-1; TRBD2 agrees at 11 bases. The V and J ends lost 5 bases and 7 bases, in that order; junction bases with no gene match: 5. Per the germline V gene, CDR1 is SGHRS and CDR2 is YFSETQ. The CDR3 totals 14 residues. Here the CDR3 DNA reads TGCGCCAGCAGAACGACTAGCGGGACGAATGAGCAGTTCTTC. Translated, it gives CASRTTSGTNEQFF.

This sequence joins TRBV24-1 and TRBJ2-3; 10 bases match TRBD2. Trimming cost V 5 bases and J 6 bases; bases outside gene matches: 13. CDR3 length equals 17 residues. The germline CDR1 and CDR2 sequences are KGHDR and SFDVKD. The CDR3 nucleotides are TGTGCCACCAGTGGTTGGACTAGCGGCAGTGGGAAGGATACGCAGTATTTT. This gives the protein CATSGWTSGSGKDTQYF.